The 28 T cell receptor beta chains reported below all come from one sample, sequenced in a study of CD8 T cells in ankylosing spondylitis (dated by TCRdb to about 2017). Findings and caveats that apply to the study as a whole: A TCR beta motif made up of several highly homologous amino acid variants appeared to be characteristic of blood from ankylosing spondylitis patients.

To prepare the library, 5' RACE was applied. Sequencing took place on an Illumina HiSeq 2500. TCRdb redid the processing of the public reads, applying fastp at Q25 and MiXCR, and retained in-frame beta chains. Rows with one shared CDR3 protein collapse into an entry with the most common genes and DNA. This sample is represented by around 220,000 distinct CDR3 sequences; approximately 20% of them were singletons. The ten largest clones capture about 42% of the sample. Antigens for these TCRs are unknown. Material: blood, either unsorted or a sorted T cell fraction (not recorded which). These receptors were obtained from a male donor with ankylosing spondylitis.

CDR3 coding DNA: TGTGCCAGCAGTGAATTCCCCCTGACAGGGGGCAATGAGCAGTTCTTC. Protein: CASSEFPLTGGNEQFF. The chain is built from TRBV6-1 and TRBJ2-1; 9 bases match TRBD1. There are 16 residues in the CDR3. V dropped 2 bases and J dropped 6; count of bases not matched to a gene: 8. Germline CDR1 and CDR2: MNHNS and SASEGT.

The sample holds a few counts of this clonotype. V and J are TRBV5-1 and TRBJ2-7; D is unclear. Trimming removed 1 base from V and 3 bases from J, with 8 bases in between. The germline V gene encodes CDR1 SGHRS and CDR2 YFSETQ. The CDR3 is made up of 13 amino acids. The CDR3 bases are TGCGCCAGCAGCTTGCAGGAGTTCTACGAGCAGTACTTC. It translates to CASSLQEFYEQYF.

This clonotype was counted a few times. CDR3 bases: TGCGCCAGCAGCCCGTTTGGGGAAGAGCAGTACTTC. It translates to CASSPFGEEQYF. The chain couples TRBV4-1 to TRBJ2-7, with D hard to call. V was clipped by 4 bases and J by 7 bases, with 11 bases between them. Germline V CDR1 and CDR2: MGHRA, YSYEKL. The CDR3 contains 12 residues.

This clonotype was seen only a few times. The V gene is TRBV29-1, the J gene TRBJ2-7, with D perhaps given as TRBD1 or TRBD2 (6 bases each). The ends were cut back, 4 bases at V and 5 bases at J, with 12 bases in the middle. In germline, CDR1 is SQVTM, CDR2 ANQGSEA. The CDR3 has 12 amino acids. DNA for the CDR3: TGCAGCGTTGGGGTCCGGGGGCACGAGCAGTACTTC. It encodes CSVGVRGHEQYF.

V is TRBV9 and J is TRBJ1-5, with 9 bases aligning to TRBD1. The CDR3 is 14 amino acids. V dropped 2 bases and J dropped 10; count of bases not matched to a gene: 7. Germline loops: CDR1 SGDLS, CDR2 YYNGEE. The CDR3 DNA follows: TGTGCCAGCAGCGTTGGGACAGGGAAAAACCCCCAGCATTTT. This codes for CASSVGTGKNPQHF.

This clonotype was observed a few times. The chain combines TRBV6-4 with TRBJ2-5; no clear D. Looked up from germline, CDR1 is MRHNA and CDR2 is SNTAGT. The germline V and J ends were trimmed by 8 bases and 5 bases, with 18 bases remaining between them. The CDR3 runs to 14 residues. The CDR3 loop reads CASLDLSHWETQYF. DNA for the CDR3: TGTGCCAGCCTGGACCTTAGCCATTGGGAGACCCAGTACTTC.

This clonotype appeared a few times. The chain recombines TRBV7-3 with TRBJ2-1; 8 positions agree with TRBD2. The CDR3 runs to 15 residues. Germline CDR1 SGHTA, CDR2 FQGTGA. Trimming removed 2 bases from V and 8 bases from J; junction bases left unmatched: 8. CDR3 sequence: CASSLLDGREDEQFF. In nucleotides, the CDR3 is TGTGCCAGCAGCTTATTGGACGGGAGGGAAGATGAGCAGTTCTTC.

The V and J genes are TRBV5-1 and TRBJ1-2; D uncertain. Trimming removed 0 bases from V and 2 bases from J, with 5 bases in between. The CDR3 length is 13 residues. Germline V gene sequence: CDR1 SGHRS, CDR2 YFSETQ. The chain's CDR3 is CASSLVANYGYTF. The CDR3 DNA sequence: TGCGCCAGCAGCTTGGTAGCCAACTATGGCTACACCTTC.

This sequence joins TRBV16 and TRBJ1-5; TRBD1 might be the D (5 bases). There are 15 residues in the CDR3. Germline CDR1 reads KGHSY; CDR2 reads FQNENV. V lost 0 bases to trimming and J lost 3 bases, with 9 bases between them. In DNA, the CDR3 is TGTGCCAGCAGCCAATCGGGCAGGGACAATCAGCCCCAGCATTTT. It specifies CASSQSGRDNQPQHF. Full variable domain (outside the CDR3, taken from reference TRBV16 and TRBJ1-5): GEEVAQTPKHLVRGEGQKAKLYCAPIKGHSYVFWYQQVLKNEFKFLISFQNENVFDETGMPKERFSAKCLPNSPCSLEIQATKLEDSAVYFCASSQSGRDNQPQHFGDGTRLSIL.

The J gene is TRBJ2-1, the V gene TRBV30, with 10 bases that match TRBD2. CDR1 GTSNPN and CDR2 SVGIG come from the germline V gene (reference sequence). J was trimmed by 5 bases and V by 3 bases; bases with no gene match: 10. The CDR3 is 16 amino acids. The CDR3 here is CAWRPGTSARNNEQFF. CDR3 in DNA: TGTGCCTGGAGGCCAGGGACTAGCGCCCGAAACAATGAGCAGTTCTTC.

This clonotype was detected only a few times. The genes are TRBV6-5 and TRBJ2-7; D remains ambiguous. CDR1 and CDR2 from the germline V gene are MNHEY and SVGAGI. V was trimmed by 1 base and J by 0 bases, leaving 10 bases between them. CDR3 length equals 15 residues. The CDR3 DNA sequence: TGTGCCAGCAGTTACTTGGGCAGTCGCTCCTACGAGCAGTACTTC. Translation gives CASSYLGSRSYEQYF.

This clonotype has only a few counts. For the CDR3, the DNA is TGTGCCAGCAGTTACACTAGCGGTCACACAGATACGCAGTATTTT. As protein: CASSYTSGHTDTQYF. The rearrangement joins TRBV6-5 to TRBJ2-3; TRBD2 matches 8 bases. Trimming removed 2 bases from V and 2 bases from J; junction bases left unmatched: 3. This CDR3 has 15 residues. Germline lookup yields CDR1 MNHEY and CDR2 SVGAGI.

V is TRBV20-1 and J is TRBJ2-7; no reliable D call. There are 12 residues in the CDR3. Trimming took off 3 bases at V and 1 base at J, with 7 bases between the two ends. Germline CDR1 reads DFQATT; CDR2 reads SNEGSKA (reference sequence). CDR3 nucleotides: TGCAGTGCTAGTGGGCAGTCCTACGAGCAGTACTTC. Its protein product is CSASGQSYEQYF.

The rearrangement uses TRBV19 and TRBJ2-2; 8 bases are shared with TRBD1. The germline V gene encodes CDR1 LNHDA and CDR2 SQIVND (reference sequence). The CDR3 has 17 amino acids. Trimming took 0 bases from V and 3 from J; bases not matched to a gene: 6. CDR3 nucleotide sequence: TGTGCCAGTAGTATAGATTGGACAGGGAGAGACACCGGGGAGCTGTTTTTT. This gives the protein CASSIDWTGRDTGELFF.

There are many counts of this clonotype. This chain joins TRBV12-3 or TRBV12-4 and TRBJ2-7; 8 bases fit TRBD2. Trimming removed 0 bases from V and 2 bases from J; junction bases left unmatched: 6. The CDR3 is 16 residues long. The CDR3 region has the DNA TGTGCCAGCAGTTTAGCGCTAGGACTAGCAGCCTACGAGCAGTACTTC. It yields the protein CASSLALGLAAYEQYF.

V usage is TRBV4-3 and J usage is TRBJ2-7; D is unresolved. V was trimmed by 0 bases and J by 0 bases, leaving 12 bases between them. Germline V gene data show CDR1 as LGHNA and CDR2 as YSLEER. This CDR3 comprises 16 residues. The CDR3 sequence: CASSQDLYISSYEQYF. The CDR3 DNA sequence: TGCGCCAGCAGCCAAGATCTGTACATCTCCTCCTACGAGCAGTACTTC.

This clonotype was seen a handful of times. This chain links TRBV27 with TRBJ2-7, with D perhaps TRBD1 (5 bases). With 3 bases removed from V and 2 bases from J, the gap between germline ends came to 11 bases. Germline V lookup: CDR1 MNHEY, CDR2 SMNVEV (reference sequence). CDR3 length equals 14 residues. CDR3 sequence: CASSFGAGAYEQYF. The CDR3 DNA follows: TGTGCCAGCAGTTTTGGGGCTGGAGCCTACGAGCAGTACTTC.

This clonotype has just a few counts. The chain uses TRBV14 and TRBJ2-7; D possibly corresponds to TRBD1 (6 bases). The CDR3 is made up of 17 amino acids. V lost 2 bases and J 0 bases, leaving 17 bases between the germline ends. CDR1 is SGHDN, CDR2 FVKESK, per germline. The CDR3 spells CASSQQGWTDYSYEQYF. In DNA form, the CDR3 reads TGTGCCAGCAGCCAACAGGGGTGGACAGATTACTCCTACGAGCAGTACTTC. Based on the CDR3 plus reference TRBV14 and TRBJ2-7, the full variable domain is EAGVTQFPSHSVIEKGQTVTLRCDPISGHDNLYWYRRVMGKEIKFLLHFVKESKQDESGMPNNRFLAERTGGTYSTLKVQPAELEDSGVYFCASSQQGWTDYSYEQYFGPGTRLTVT.

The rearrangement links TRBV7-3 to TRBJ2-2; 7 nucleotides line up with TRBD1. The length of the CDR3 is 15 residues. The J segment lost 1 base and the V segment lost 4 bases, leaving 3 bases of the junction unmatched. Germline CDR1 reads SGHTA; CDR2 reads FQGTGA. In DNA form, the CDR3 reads TGTGCCAGCAGCTCTTCAGGGGGGAACACCGGGGAGCTGTTTTTT. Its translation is CASSSSGGNTGELFF.

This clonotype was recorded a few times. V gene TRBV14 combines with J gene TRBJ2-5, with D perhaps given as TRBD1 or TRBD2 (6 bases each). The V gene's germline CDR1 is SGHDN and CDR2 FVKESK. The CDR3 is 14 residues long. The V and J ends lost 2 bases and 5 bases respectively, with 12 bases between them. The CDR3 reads CASSQRGPVETQYF. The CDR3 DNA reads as TGTGCCAGCAGCCAACGGGGGCCGGTGGAGACCCAGTACTTC.

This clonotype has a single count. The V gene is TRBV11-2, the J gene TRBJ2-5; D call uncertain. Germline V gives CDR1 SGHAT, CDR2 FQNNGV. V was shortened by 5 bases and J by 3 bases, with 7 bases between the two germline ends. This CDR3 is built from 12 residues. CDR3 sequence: CASSQTEETQYF. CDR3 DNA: TGTGCCAGCAGCCAAACGGAAGAGACCCAGTACTTC. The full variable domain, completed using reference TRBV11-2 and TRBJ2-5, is EAGVAQSPRYKIIEKRQSVAFWCNPISGHATLYWYQQILGQGPKLLIQFQNNGVVDDSQLPKDRFSAERLKGVDSTLKIQPAKLEDSAVYLCASSQTEETQYFGPGTRLLVL.

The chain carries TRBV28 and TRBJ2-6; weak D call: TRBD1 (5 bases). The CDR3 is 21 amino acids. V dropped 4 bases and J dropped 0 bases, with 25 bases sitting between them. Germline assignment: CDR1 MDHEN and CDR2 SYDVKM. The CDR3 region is CASSSYAWTRSSSSGANVLTF. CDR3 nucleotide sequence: TGTGCCAGCAGTTCTTACGCTTGGACACGATCCTCAAGCTCTGGGGCCAACGTCCTGACTTTC.

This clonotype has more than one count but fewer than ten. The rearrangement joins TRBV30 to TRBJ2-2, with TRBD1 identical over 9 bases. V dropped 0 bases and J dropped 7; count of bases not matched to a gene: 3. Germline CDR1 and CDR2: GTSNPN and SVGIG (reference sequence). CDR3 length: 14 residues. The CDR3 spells CAWSVGTGIGELFF. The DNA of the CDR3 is TGTGCCTGGAGTGTGGGGACAGGGATCGGGGAGCTGTTTTTT.

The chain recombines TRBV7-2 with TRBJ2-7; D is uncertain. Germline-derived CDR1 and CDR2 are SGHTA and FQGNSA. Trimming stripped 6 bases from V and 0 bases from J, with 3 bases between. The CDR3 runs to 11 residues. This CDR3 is CASRSSYEQYF. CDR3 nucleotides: TGTGCCAGCAGGAGCTCCTACGAGCAGTACTTC.

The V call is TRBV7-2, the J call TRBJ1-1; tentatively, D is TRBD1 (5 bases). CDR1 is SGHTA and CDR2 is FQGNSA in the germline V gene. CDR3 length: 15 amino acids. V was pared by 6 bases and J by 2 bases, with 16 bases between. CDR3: CASSPSREENTEAFF. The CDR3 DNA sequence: TGTGCCAGCAGTCCGAGCAGGGAGGAAAACACTGAAGCTTTCTTT.

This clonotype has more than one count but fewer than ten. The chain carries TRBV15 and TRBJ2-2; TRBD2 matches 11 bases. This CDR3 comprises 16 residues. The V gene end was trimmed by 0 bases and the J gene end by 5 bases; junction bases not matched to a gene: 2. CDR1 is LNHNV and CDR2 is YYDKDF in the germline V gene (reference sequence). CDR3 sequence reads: CATSRELAGVTGELFF. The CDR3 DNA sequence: TGTGCCACCAGCAGAGAACTAGCGGGAGTTACCGGGGAGCTGTTTTTT.

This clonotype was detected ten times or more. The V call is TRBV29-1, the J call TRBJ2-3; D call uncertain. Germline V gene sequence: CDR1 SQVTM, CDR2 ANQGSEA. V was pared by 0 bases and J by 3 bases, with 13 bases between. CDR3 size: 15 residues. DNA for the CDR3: TGCAGCGTTGAAGATCAGGAATTTATTACAGATACGCAGTATTTT. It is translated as CSVEDQEFITDTQYF.

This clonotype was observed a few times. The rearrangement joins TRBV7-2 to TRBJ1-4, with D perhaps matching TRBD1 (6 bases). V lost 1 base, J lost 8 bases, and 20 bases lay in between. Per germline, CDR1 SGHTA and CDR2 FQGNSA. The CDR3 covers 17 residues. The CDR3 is CASSLGTLDGGREKLFF. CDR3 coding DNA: TGTGCCAGCAGCTTAGGAACTCTGGACGGGGGGCGAGAAAAACTGTTTTTT.